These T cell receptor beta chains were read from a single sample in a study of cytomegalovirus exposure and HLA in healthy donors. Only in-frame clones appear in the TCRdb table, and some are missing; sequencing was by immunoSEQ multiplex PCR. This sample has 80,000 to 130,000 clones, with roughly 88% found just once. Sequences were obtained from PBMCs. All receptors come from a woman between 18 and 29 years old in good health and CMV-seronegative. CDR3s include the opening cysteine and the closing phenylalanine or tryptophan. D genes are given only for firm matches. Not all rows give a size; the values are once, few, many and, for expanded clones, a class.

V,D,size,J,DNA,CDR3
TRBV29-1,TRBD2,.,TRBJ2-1,TGCAGCGCGGGGGGGTCTAGTCGAAGGTATGAGCAGTTCTTC,CSAGGSSRRYEQFF
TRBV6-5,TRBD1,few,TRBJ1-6,TGTGCCAGCAGTCGACAGGGGGCGAATTCACCCCTCCACTTT,CASSRQGANSPLHF
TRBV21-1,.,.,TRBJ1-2,TGTGCCAGCAGCGCTACTTCCTATGGCTACACCTTC,CASSATSYGYTF
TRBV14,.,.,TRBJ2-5,TGTGCCAGCAGCCAAAACTTACAAGAGACCCAGTACTTC,CASSQNLQETQYF
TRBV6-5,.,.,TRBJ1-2,TGTGCCAGCAGTTACTCGGTGTCGGACACAAACTATGGCTACACCTTC,CASSYSVSDTNYGYTF
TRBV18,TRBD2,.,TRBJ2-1,TGTGCCAGCTCACCACTCGGGGGGTCCTACAATGAGCAGTTCTTC,CASSPLGGSYNEQFF
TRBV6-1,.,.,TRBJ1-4,TGTGCCGGCGGGCCGCAGGGAGGTGAAAAACTGTTTTTT,CAGGPQGGEKLFF
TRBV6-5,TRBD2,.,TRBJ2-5,TGTGCCAGCAGTTACTCTAGCGGGGGGGCCCGGGAGACCCAGTACTTC,CASSYSSGGARETQYF
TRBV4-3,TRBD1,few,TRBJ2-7,TGCGCCAGCAGCCAAGAGCACGGGACAGGGGCAAACGAGCAGTACTTC,CASSQEHGTGANEQYF
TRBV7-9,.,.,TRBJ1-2,TGTGCCAGCAGCTTACTCCCAGCCCGGCCCCATAGCGGCTACACCTTC,CASSLLPARPHSGYTF
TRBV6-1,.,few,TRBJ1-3,TGTGCCAGCAGCGTGGACAGCTACTCTGGAAACACCATATATTTT,CASSVDSYSGNTIYF
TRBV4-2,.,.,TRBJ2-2,TGTGCCAGCGAGCGAAGGGAGGTCACCGGGGAGCTGTTTTTT,CASERREVTGELFF
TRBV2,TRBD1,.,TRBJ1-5,TGTGCCAGCAGGACAGGGGTTGGTCAGCCCCAGCATTTT,CASRTGVGQPQHF
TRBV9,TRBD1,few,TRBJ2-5,TGTGCCAGCAGCGGAGGGACCGGGACAGGGGGCCGGGAGACCCAGTACTTC,CASSGGTGTGGRETQYF
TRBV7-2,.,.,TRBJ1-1,TGTGCCAGCAGCTGGAGGTGGGGCGGGGAGACTGAAGCTTTCTTT,CASSWRWGGETEAFF
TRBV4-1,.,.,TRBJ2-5,TGCGCCAGCAGCCGGGGATCCGGGGTTCGAGAGACCCAGTACTTC,CASSRGSGVRETQYF
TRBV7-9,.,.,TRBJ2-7,TGTGCCAGCAGCTTAGCGTCATACAGGGACCAGATCGACGAGCAGTACTTC,CASSLASYRDQIDEQYF
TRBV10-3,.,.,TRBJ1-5,TGTGCCACCATGTCGGGGGAAAATCAGCCCCAGCATTTT,CATMSGENQPQHF
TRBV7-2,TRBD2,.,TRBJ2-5,TGTGCCAGCAGCTTAGCGGGACTAGCGCAAGAGACCCAGTACTTC,CASSLAGLAQETQYF
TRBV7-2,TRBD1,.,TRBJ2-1,TGTGCCAGCAGCCTTTGGACAGGGAACTACAATGAGCAGTTCTTC,CASSLWTGNYNEQFF
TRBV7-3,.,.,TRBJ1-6,TGTGCCAGCAGCTTAATGGCGGGGTCACCCCTCCACTTT,CASSLMAGSPLHF
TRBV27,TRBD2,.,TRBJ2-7,TGTGCCAGCAGCCGATGGAGGGGAGGGTACGAGCAGTACTTC,CASSRWRGGYEQYF
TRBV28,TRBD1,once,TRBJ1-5,TGTGCCAGCAGGCGGGACAGGGAGGTTCAGCCCCAGCATTTT,CASRRDREVQPQHF
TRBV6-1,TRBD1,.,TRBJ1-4,TGTGCCACCTTTGACAGGGGGCTCGAAAAACTGTTTTTT,CATFDRGLEKLFF
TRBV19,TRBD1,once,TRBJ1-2,TGTGCCAGTAGTATCTGGACAGGGGTAAGCTATGGCTACACCTTC,CASSIWTGVSYGYTF
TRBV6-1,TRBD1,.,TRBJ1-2,TGTGCCAGCAGCGGGACAGGGTATCCTAACTATGGCTACACCTTC,CASSGTGYPNYGYTF
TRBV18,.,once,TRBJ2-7,TGTGCCAGCTCACCGGCCGCTTCCTACGAGCAGTACTTC,CASSPAASYEQYF
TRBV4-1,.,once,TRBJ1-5,TGCGCCAGCAGCCAAGCGGGGGGGGGAAATCAGCCCCAGCATTTT,CASSQAGGGNQPQHF
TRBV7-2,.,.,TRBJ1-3,TGTGCCAGCAGCCCACGAGTCATCAGGGCCTCGGACACCATATATTTT,CASSPRVIRASDTIYF
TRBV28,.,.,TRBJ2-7,TGTGCCAGCAGTTTTGCGGACTACTACGAGCAGTACTTC,CASSFADYYEQYF
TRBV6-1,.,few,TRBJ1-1,TGTGCCAGCAGTGCACTCCGAGGATCGAACACTGAAGCTTTCTTT,CASSALRGSNTEAFF
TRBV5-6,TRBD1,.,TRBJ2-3,TGTGCCAGCAGCTCTCCGACAGGGAGAACAGATACGCAGTATTTT,CASSSPTGRTDTQYF
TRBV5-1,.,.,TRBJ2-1,TGCGCCAGCAGCTTGGCTCCCTACAATGAGCAGTTCTTC,CASSLAPYNEQFF
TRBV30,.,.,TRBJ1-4,TGTGCCTGGAAAGATAACGGAGCAACTAATGAAAAACTGTTTTTT,CAWKDNGATNEKLFF
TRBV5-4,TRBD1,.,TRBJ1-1,TGTGCCAGCAGCTTGGGTAGCGGGACAGGGGAGAGCACTGAAGCTTTCTTT,CASSLGSGTGESTEAFF
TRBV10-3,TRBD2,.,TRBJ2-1,TGTGCCATCAGTGGGGAGGCCGGGACTAGCGGGGGATACAATGAGCAGTTCTTC,CAISGEAGTSGGYNEQFF
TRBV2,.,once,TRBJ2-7,TGTGCCAGCCGAACCGAGCTTAGTTCCGAGCAGTACTTC,CASRTELSSEQYF
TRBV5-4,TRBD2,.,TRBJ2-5,TGTGCCAGCAGCTTGGCGGGACTAGCAGGAGAGACCCAGTACTTC,CASSLAGLAGETQYF
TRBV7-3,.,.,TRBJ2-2,TGTGCCAGCAGGAAACAGGGCTCCACCGGGGAGCTGTTTTTT,CASRKQGSTGELFF
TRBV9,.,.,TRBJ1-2,TGTGCCAGCAGCGCTGGGGGGGACTATGGCTACACCTTC,CASSAGGDYGYTF
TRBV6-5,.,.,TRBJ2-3,TGTGCCAGCAGTTCCATGACAAAGAGCACAGATACGCAGTATTTT,CASSSMTKSTDTQYF
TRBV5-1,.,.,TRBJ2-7,TGCGCCAGCAGCCTGGAGGGGGGGCTCGAGCCCTACGAGCAGTACTTC,CASSLEGGLEPYEQYF
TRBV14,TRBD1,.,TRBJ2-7,TGTGCCAGCAGCCAATCCAGGGGGCTCGGGGAGCAGTACTTC,CASSQSRGLGEQYF
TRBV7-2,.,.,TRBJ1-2,TGTGCCAGCAGCTTAGACCGGGGGAACTATGGCTACACCTTC,CASSLDRGNYGYTF
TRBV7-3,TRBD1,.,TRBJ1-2,TGTGCCAGCAGCTTAGGCGACAGGGGGTATGGCTACACCTTC,CASSLGDRGYGYTF